This T cell receptor (beta chain) was profiled in a study of OX40 agonist ivuxolimab in advanced cancers. Overall study context: The group had a mean age of around 60 years, ranged from about 20 to 80, and was 80% to 90% male. Study outcomes and limitations: CD4+ T cells averaged fewer expanded clones than CD8+ T cells. At doses 0.1 to 3.0 mg/kg, CD4+ and CD8+ clones expanded. At 0.1-3.0 mg/kg, partial responders had clonal expansion among the lowest observed.

As regards this clone: Its antigen is still unknown.

Measured with immunoSEQ multiplex PCR; TCRdb has only the in-frame clones, and not every one. The sample comprises under 100,000 clones, around 90% of which are singletons, and roughly 0.16% rests with the top ten. The germline CDR1 and CDR2 sequences are MGHRA and YSYEKL. The CDR3 extends over 17 amino acids. The junction had 6 bases not matched to a gene; V was cut back by 0 bases and J by 1 base. The sample in question was CD4+ or CD8+ T cells sorted from blood, obtained in a trial of the OX40 agonist ivuxolimab. The origin of this receptor is an adult with an advanced solid tumor such as melanoma, head and neck, liver or kidney cancer. The rearrangement joins TRBV4-1 to TRBJ2-1, with 7 bases that match TRBD1. The CDR3 DNA is TGCGCCAGCAGCCAAGAGGTGGACAGGCCTTCCTACAATGAGCAGTTCTTC. This gives the protein CASSQEVDRPSYNEQFF.